Described below is a single T cell receptor beta chain sequence and its context. The data are from a study of OX40 agonist ivuxolimab in advanced cancers. Study in general: Ivuxolimab, an agonistic anti-OX40 (CD134) antibody, was given to patients. Prior checkpoint blockade (anti-PD-1, anti-PD-L1 or anti-CTLA-4) was permitted; around 37% had it.

Profiling relied on immunoSEQ multiplex PCR, and the TCRdb table lists in-frame clones only, not all of them. The table includes some 86,000 clones, approximately 85% detected once. This CDR3 has 16 amino acids. V trimming: 4 bases; J trimming: 5 bases; junction bases outside the gene matches: 6. Germline V gene sequence: CDR1 SGHTA, CDR2 FQGTGA. Autoimmune disease history or systemic immunosuppression led to patient exclusion. Blood sampling was done at baseline, cycle 4 day 1, and cycle 7 day 1. V gene TRBV7-3 combines with J gene TRBJ2-3; 13 bases are a match to TRBD2. This TCR came from an adult with an advanced solid tumor such as melanoma, head and neck, liver or kidney cancer. The sequenced sample was CD4+ or CD8+ T cells sorted from blood, obtained in a trial of the OX40 agonist ivuxolimab. This CDR3 is CASSSTTSGRGDTQYF. CDR3 coding DNA: TGTGCCAGCAGCTCTACCACTAGCGGGAGGGGAGATACGCAGTATTTT.